The rows below give T cell receptor beta chains drawn from one sample of a study of identical twins. TCRdb redid the calling of the 5' RACE reads with MiXCR, one entry per CDR3 protein. This sample yields around 340,000 distinct CDR3 sequences, of which roughly 12% are seen a single time; approximately 7.6% belongs to the top ten. The sample also formed part of further work on yellow fever vaccine responses in identical twins.

The source material was CD8+ T cells sorted from blood. These receptors all come from a woman aged 18-29 years in good health. The CDR3 runs from the conserved cysteine through the conserved F or W. The order of the fields is CDR3 protein, CDR3 DNA, V gene, J gene, D gene, clone size. D genes are given only for firm matches. Clone size is given for some rows only: seen once, a few or many times, or a class if the clone is expanded.

CDR3: CASSLARVYVGTQYF
DNA: TGTGCCAGCAGCTTGGCCAGGGTCTATGTGGGGACCCAGTACTTC
V: TRBV5-6
J: TRBJ2-5
D: -
size: -

CDR3: CASSLETSPGELFF
DNA: TGTGCCAGCAGCTTAGAGACTAGTCCCGGGGAGCTGTTTTTT
V: TRBV7-9
J: TRBJ2-2
D: -
size: -

CDR3: CSAFSGTGDRLAFF
DNA: TGCAGTGCTTTCTCCGGGACAGGGGATAGGTTGGCTTTCTTT
V: TRBV20-1
J: TRBJ1-1
D: TRBD1
size: -

CDR3: CASSQKMVGGSSNEQFF
DNA: TGCGCCAGCAGCCAAAAGATGGTAGGGGGCTCGAGTAATGAGCAGTTCTTC
V: TRBV4-1
J: TRBJ2-1
D: TRBD1
size: few

CDR3: CASSHRSDREGTDTQYF
DNA: TGCGCCAGCAGCCACCGTAGTGACAGGGAAGGCACAGATACGCAGTATTTT
V: TRBV4-1
J: TRBJ2-3
D: TRBD1
size: -

CDR3: CASTPRGEPNTEAFF
DNA: TGCGCCAGCACCCCTCGGGGGGAACCGAACACTGAAGCTTTCTTT
V: TRBV5-1
J: TRBJ1-1
D: -
size: many

CDR3: CASSLGAGGYGYTF
DNA: TGTGCCAGCAGTTTAGGGGCAGGAGGGTATGGCTACACCTTC
V: TRBV27
J: TRBJ1-2
D: -
size: few

CDR3: CASSESGNTVNTEAFF
DNA: TGCGCCAGCAGTGAGTCTGGGAATACAGTGAACACTGAAGCTTTCTTT
V: TRBV10-2
J: TRBJ1-1
D: -
size: few

CDR3: CASSGARGFETQYF
DNA: TGTGCCAGCAGTGGGGCCAGGGGGTTTGAGACCCAGTACTTC
V: TRBV25-1
J: TRBJ2-5
D: TRBD1
size: -

CDR3: CASSAGTGGSYNEQFF
DNA: TGTGCCAGCAGTGCCGGGACAGGGGGCTCCTACAATGAGCAGTTCTTC
V: TRBV27
J: TRBJ2-1
D: TRBD1
size: few

CDR3: CAAGLAGGGYEQYF
DNA: TGTGCCGCAGGACTAGCGGGAGGCGGCTACGAGCAGTACTTC
V: TRBV10-3
J: TRBJ2-7
D: TRBD2
size: -

CDR3: CASSSQGGPYNEQFF
DNA: TGTGCCAGCAGCTCGCAGGGGGGCCCCTACAATGAGCAGTTCTTC
V: TRBV11-3
J: TRBJ2-1
D: -
size: -

CDR3: CASSVPGTGNYGYTF
DNA: TGTGCCAGCAGTGTACCCGGGACAGGCAACTATGGCTACACCTTC
V: TRBV28
J: TRBJ1-2
D: TRBD1
size: few

CDR3: CASSPRLLGSYEQYF
DNA: TGTGCCAGCAGCCCAAGACTGCTAGGCTCCTACGAGCAGTACTTC
V: TRBV28
J: TRBJ2-7
D: -
size: few

CDR3: CATLAGGPLDTQYF
DNA: TGTGCCACACTAGCGGGGGGGCCGCTAGATACGCAGTATTTT
V: TRBV15
J: TRBJ2-3
D: TRBD2
size: -

CDR3: CASSFLRQGGTSTDTQYF
DNA: TGTGCCAGCAGCTTTCTGCGACAGGGAGGGACTAGCACAGATACGCAGTATTTT
V: TRBV11-1
J: TRBJ2-3
D: -
size: -

CDR3: CASTLLDAPYNEQFF
DNA: TGTGCCAGCACCTTGCTGGACGCCCCCTACAATGAGCAGTTCTTC
V: TRBV9
J: TRBJ2-1
D: -
size: few

CDR3: CASSFTELSYNEQFF
DNA: TGTGCCAGCAGCTTTACGGAACTCTCCTACAATGAGCAGTTCTTC
V: TRBV7-9
J: TRBJ2-1
D: -
size: few

CDR3: CASSDGWATEAFF
DNA: TGTGCCAGCAGCGACGGCTGGGCGACTGAAGCTTTCTTT
V: TRBV7-8
J: TRBJ1-1
D: -
size: -

CDR3: CASSLTRSTDTQYF
DNA: TGTGCCAGCAGTTTAACGAGGAGCACAGATACGCAGTATTTT
V: TRBV12-3/TRBV12-4
J: TRBJ2-3
D: -
size: few

CDR3: CASGGTQYF
DNA: TGTGCCAGCGGAGGGACCCAGTACTTC
V: TRBV6-2/TRBV6-3
J: TRBJ2-5
D: -
size: few

CDR3: CASSQEGTGKEKLFF
DNA: TGTGCCAGCAGCCAAGAGGGGACAGGGAAGGAAAAACTGTTTTTT
V: TRBV4-2
J: TRBJ1-4
D: TRBD1
size: -

CDR3: CASSQGITETQYF
DNA: TGCGCCAGCAGCCAAGGAATTACGGAGACCCAGTACTTC
V: TRBV4-1
J: TRBJ2-5
D: -
size: -

CDR3: CASSFNLEVNTEAFF
DNA: TGTGCCAGCAGTTTCAATTTAGAGGTGAACACTGAAGCTTTCTTT
V: TRBV6-5
J: TRBJ1-1
D: -
size: few

CDR3: CSAREVDTIYF
DNA: TGCAGTGCTAGAGAGGTCGACACCATATATTTT
V: TRBV20-1
J: TRBJ1-3
D: -
size: -

CDR3: CSVESTVNTEAFF
DNA: TGCAGCGTTGAATCCACAGTGAACACTGAAGCTTTCTTT
V: TRBV29-1
J: TRBJ1-1
D: -
size: few

CDR3: CASSQDRGRGRSSSYEQYF
DNA: TGCGCCAGCAGCCAAGATCGGGGCAGGGGCCGCTCAAGCTCCTACGAGCAGTACTTC
V: TRBV4-1
J: TRBJ2-7
D: -
size: few

CDR3: CASRDRENTGELFF
DNA: TGTGCCAGCAGGGACAGGGAGAACACCGGGGAGCTGTTTTTT
V: TRBV6-1
J: TRBJ2-2
D: TRBD1
size: -

CDR3: CASSFGDRGRRETQYF
DNA: TGTGCCAGTAGTTTTGGGGACAGGGGGCGTCGAGAGACCCAGTACTTC
V: TRBV19
J: TRBJ2-5
D: TRBD1
size: few

CDR3: CASSTGQYQETQYF
DNA: TGCGCCAGCAGTACCGGACAGTACCAAGAGACCCAGTACTTC
V: TRBV5-1
J: TRBJ2-5
D: -
size: -

CDR3: CASSLGSTGTDTQYF
DNA: TGTGCCAGCAGCTTAGGGTCTACGGGCACAGATACGCAGTATTTT
V: TRBV13
J: TRBJ2-3
D: -
size: few

CDR3: CASSRAGYEQYF
DNA: TGCGCCAGCAGCCGAGCGGGCTACGAGCAGTACTTC
V: TRBV4-1
J: TRBJ2-7
D: -
size: few

CDR3: CASSLARRRGASNQPQHF
DNA: TGTGCCAGCAGCTTAGCTCGGCGCAGGGGGGCCAGCAATCAGCCCCAGCATTTT
V: TRBV7-2
J: TRBJ1-5
D: TRBD1
size: few

CDR3: CSARGTGEATDTQYF
DNA: TGCAGTGCTAGGGGCACAGGGGAAGCGACAGATACGCAGTATTTT
V: TRBV20-1
J: TRBJ2-3
D: TRBD1
size: -

CDR3: CSARVSSGAYEQYF
DNA: TGCAGTGCTAGAGTGTCTAGCGGGGCCTACGAGCAGTACTTC
V: TRBV20-1
J: TRBJ2-7
D: TRBD2
size: -

CDR3: CSAPSGKELFF
DNA: TGCAGTGCCCCATCGGGGAAAGAACTGTTTTTT
V: TRBV20-1
J: TRBJ1-4
D: -
size: few

CDR3: CSARTVRDIEKLFF
DNA: TGCAGTGCTAGAACCGTCAGGGACATTGAAAAACTGTTTTTT
V: TRBV20-1
J: TRBJ1-4
D: -
size: -

CDR3: CASSYSRSGEGGDEQFF
DNA: TGTGCCAGCAGTTACTCGAGGTCAGGGGAGGGTGGGGATGAGCAGTTCTTC
V: TRBV6-5
J: TRBJ2-1
D: -
size: -

CDR3: CASSTFTGDNSYEQYF
DNA: TGTGCCAGCAGCACCTTCACAGGGGACAACTCCTACGAGCAGTACTTC
V: TRBV5-6
J: TRBJ2-7
D: TRBD1
size: -

CDR3: CSARETAGFSYEQYF
DNA: TGCAGTGCTAGAGAAACAGCGGGCTTCTCCTACGAGCAGTACTTC
V: TRBV20-1
J: TRBJ2-7
D: -
size: few

CDR3: CASSQKTGITYNSPLHF
DNA: TGCGCCAGCAGCCAAAAGACAGGGATCACCTATAATTCACCCCTCCACTTT
V: TRBV4-1
J: TRBJ1-6
D: TRBD1
size: -

CDR3: CASSQVVTGTGNTIYF
DNA: TGTGCCAGCAGCCAAGTTGTCACAGGGACTGGGAACACCATATATTTT
V: TRBV4-2
J: TRBJ1-3
D: -
size: -

CDR3: CASSLLMGGWSTDTQYF
DNA: TGTGCCAGCAGTTTATTAATGGGGGGTTGGAGCACAGATACGCAGTATTTT
V: TRBV28
J: TRBJ2-3
D: -
size: many

CDR3: CASSASSGSTYNEQFF
DNA: TGTGCCAGCAGTGCCTCTAGCGGGAGTACCTACAATGAGCAGTTCTTC
V: TRBV27
J: TRBJ2-1
D: TRBD2
size: few

CDR3: CASSQSELEQYF
DNA: TGTGCCAGCAGCCAATCAGAACTCGAGCAGTACTTC
V: TRBV3-1
J: TRBJ2-7
D: -
size: many

CDR3: CASSFWTGWIYEQYF
DNA: TGTGCCAGCAGCTTTTGGACAGGGTGGATCTACGAGCAGTACTTC
V: TRBV5-5
J: TRBJ2-7
D: TRBD1
size: few